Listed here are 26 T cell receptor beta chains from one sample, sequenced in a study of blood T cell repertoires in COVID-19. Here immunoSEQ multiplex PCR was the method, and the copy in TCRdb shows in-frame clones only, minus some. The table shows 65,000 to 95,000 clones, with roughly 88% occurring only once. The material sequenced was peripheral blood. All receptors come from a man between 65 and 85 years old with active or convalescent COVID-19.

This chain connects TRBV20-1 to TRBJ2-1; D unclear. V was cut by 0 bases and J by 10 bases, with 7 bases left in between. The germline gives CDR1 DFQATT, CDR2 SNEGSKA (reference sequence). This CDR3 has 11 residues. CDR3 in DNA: TGCAGTGCTAGAGAAATCGGGGAGCAGTTCTTC. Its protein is CSAREIGEQFF.

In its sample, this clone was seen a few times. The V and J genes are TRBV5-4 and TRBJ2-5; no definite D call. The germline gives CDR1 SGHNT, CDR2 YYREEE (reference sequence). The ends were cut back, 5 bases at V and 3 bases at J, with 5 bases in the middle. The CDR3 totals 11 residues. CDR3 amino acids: CASRSEETQYF. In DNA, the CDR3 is TGTGCCAGCAGGTCTGAAGAGACCCAGTACTTC.

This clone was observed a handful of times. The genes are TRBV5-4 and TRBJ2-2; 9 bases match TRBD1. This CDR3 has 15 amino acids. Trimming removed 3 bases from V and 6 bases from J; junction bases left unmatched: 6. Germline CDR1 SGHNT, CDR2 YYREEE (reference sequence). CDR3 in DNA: TGTGCCAGCAGCTCCGGGACAGGGTTAGCCGGGGAGCTGTTTTTT. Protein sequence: CASSSGTGLAGELFF.

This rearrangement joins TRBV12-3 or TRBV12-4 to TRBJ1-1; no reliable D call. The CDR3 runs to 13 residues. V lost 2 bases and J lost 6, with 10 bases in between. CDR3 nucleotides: TGTGCCAGCAGTTTAAAGACACCTTCTGAAGCTTTCTTT. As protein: CASSLKTPSEAFF.

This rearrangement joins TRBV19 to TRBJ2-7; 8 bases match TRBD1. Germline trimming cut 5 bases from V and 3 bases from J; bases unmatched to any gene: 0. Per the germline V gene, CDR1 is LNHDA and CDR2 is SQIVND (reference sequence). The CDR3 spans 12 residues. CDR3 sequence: CASSGQGYEQYF. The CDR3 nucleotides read TGTGCCAGTAGTGGACAGGGCTACGAGCAGTACTTC.

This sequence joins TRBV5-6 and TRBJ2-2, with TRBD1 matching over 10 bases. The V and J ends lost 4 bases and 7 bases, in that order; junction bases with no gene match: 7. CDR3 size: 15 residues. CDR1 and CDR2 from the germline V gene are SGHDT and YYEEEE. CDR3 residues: CASSPPGQGFGELFF. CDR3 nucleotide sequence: TGTGCCAGCAGCCCCCCGGGACAGGGGTTCGGGGAGCTGTTTTTT.

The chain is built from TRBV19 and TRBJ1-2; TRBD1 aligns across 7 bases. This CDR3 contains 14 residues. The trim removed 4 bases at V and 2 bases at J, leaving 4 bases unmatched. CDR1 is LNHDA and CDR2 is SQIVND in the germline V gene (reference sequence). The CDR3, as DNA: TGTGCCAGTAGTACGCAGGGGGGAAACTATGGCTACACCTTC. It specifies CASSTQGGNYGYTF.

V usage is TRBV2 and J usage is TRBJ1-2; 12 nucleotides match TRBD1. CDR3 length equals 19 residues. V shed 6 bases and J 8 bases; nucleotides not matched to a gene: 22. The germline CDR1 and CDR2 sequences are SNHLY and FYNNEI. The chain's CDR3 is CASSWDRGRRASLGKGYTF. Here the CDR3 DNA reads TGTGCCAGCAGCTGGGACAGGGGGCGTCGGGCTTCTCTCGGAAAGGGCTACACCTTC.

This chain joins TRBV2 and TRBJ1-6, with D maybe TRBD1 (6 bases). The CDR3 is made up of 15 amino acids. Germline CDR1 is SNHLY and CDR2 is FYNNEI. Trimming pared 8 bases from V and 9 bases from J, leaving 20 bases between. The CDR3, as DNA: TGTGCCAGCGACAGACGGGGGGCCGGGAGTTCACCCCTCCACTTT. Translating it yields CASDRRGAGSSPLHF.

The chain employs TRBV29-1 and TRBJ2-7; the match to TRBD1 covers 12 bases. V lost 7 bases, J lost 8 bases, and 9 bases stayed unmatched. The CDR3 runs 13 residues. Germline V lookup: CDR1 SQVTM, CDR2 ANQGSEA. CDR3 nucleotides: TGCAGCGCTACCGGGACAGGGGGCTCTAAGCAGTACTTC. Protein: CSATGTGGSKQYF.

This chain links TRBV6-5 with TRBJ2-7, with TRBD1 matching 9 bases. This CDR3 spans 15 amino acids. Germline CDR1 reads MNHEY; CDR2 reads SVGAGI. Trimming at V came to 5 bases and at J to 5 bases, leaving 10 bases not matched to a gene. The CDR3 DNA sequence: TGTGCCAGCAGTATTCCCGGGACAGGGCACAACGAGCAGTACTTC. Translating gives CASSIPGTGHNEQYF.

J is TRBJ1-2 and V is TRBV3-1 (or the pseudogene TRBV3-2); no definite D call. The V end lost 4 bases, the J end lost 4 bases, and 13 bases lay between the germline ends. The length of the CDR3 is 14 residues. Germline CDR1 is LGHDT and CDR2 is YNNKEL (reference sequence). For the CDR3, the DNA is TGTGCCAGCAGCCCCGACCCACTAGTCTATGGCTACACCTTC. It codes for CASSPDPLVYGYTF.

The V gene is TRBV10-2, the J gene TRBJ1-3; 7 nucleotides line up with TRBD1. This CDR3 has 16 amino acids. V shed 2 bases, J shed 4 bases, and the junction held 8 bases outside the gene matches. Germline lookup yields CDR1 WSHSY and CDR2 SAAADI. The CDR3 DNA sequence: TGCGCCAGCAGTGAGCATACAGGGGCAGGGGGAAACACCATATATTTT. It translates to CASSEHTGAGGNTIYF.

The CDR3 is CASSSQDTDTQYF. In DNA, the CDR3 is TGTGCCAGCAGTTCTCAGGACACAGATACGCAGTATTTT. The chain links TRBV27 to TRBJ2-3, with D unclear. The V end lost 4 bases, the J end lost 2 bases, and 7 bases lay between the germline ends. The CDR3 covers 13 residues. Per germline, CDR1 MNHEY and CDR2 SMNVEV (reference sequence).

The CDR3 here is CATSSPGTGNTEAFF. CDR3 coding DNA: TGTGCCACCAGCAGTCCCGGTACAGGGAACACTGAAGCTTTCTTT. J is TRBJ1-1 and V is TRBV15, with D possibly matching TRBD1 (5 bases). Germline CDR1 LNHNV, CDR2 YYDKDF (reference sequence). Trimming left V 3 bases short and J 1 base short, with 12 bases between. There are 15 residues in the CDR3.

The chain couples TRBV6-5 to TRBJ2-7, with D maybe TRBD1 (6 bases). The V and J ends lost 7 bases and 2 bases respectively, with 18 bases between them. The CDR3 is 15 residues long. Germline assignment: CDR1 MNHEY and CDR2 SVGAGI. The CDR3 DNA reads TGTGCCAGCACCGGACAGCACCTGTTAACCTACGAGCAGTACTTC. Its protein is CASTGQHLLTYEQYF.

The CDR3 sequence is CASSHTSGSHNEQFF. The CDR3 bases are TGTGCCAGCAGCCATACTAGCGGGAGTCATAATGAGCAGTTCTTC. This chain links TRBV3-1 (or the pseudogene TRBV3-2) with TRBJ2-1; TRBD2 agrees at 11 bases. The CDR3 covers 15 residues. Germline CDR1 LGHDT, CDR2 YNNKEL (reference sequence). The junction had 5 bases not matched to a gene; V was cut back by 3 bases and J by 7 bases.

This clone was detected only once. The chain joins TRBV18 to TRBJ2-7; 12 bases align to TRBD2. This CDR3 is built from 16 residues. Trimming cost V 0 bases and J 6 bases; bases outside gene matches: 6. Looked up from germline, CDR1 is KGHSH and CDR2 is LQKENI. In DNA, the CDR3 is TGTGCCAGCTCACCACCGGGACTAGCGGGCCGAGGCGAGCAGTACTTC. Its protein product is CASSPPGLAGRGEQYF.

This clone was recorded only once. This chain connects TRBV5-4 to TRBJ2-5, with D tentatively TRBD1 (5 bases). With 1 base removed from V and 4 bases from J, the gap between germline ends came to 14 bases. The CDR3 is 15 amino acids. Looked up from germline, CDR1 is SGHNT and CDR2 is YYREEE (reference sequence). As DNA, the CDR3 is TGTGCCAGCAGCTTGAAGGGGTGGAAAGGAGAGACCCAGTACTTC. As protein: CASSLKGWKGETQYF.

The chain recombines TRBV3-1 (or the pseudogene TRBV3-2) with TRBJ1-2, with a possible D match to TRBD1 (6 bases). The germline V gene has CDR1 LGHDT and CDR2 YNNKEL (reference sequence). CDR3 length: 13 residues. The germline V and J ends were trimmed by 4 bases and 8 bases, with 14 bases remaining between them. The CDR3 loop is CASSPALGAGYTF. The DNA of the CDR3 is TGTGCCAGCAGCCCCGCGTTGGGGGCCGGCTACACCTTC.

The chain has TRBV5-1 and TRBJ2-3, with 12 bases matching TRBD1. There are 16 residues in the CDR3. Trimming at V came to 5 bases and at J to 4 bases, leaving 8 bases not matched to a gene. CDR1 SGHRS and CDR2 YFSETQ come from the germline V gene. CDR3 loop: CASSPMGTGGADTQYF. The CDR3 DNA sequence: TGCGCCAGCAGTCCGATGGGGACAGGGGGCGCAGATACGCAGTATTTT.

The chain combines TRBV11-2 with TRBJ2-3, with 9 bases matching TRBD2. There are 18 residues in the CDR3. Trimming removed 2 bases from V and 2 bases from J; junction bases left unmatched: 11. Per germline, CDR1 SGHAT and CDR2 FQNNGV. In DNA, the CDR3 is TGTGCCAGCAGCTTAAGGACTAGCGCTGGCTCGGACACAGATACGCAGTATTTT. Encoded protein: CASSLRTSAGSDTDTQYF.

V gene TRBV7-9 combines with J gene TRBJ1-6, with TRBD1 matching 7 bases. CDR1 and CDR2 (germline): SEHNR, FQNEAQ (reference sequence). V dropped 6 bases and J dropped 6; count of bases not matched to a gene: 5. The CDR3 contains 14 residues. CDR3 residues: CASRTTGANSPLHF. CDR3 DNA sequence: TGTGCCAGCAGGACTACAGGGGCTAATTCACCCCTCCACTTT.

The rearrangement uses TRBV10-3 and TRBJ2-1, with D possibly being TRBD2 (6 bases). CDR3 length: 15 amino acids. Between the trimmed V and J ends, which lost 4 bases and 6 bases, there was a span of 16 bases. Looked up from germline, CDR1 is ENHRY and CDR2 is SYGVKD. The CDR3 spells CAISVWGVTGNEQFF. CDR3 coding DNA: TGTGCCATCAGTGTTTGGGGGGTTACGGGCAATGAGCAGTTCTTC.

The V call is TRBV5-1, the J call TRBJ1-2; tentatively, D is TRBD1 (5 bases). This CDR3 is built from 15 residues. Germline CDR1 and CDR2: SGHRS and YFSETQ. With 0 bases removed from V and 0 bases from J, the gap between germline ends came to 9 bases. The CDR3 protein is CASSLGPGPNYGYTF. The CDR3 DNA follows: TGCGCCAGCAGCTTGGGGCCAGGGCCTAACTATGGCTACACCTTC.

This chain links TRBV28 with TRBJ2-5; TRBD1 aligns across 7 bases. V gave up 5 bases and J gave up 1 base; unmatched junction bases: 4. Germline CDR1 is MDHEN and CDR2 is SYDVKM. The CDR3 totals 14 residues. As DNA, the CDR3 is TGTGCCAGCAGTAGACAGGGAACCCAAGAGACCCAGTACTTC. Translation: CASSRQGTQETQYF.